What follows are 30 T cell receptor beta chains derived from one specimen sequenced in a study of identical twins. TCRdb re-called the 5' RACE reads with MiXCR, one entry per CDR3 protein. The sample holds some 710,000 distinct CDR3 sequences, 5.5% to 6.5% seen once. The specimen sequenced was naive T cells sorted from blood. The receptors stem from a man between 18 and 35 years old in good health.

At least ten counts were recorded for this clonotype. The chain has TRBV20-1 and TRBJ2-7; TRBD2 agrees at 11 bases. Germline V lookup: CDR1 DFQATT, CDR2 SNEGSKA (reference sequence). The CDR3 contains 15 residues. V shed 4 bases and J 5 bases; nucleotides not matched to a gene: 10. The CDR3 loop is CSATRTSGRMDEQYF. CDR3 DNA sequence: TGCAGTGCTACTCGTACTAGCGGGAGAATGGACGAGCAGTACTTC.

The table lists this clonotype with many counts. CDR3 residues: CASSPTSGRYNEQFF. The CDR3 region has the DNA TGTGCCAGCAGCCCTACTAGCGGGAGGTACAATGAGCAGTTCTTC. The V call is TRBV11-3, the J call TRBJ2-1, with 12 bases fitting TRBD2. CDR3 length: 15 residues. CDR1 and CDR2 from the germline V gene are SGHNT and YENEEA. The J segment lost 4 bases and the V segment lost 5 bases, leaving 3 bases of the junction unmatched.

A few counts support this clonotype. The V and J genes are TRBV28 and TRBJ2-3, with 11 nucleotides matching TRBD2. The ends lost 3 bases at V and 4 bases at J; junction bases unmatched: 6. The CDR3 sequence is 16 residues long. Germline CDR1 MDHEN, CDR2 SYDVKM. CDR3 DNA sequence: TGTGCCAGCAGTTTGGAGACTAGCGGGATCCCAGATACGCAGTATTTT. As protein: CASSLETSGIPDTQYF. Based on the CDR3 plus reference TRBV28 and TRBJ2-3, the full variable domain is DVKVTQSSRYLVKRTGEKVFLECVQDMDHENMFWYRQDPGLGLRLIYFSYDVKMKEKGDIPEGYSVSREKKERFSLILESASTNQTSMYLCASSLETSGIPDTQYFGPGTRLTVL.

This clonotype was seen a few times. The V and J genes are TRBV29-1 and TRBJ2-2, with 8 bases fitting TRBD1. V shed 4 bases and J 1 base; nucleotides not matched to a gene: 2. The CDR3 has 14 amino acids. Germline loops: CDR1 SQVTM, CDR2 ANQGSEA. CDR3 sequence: CSVVGQENTGELFF. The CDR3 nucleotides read TGCAGCGTTGTGGGACAGGAGAACACCGGGGAGCTGTTTTTT.

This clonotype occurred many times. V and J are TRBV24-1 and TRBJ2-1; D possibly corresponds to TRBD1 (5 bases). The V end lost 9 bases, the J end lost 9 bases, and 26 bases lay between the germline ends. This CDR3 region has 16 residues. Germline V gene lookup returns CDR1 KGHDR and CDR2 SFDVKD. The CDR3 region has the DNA TGTGCCACCGCGTCGAAGGGGCAGGGAAGTGTGGGTGAGCAGTTCTTC. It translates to CATASKGQGSVGEQFF.

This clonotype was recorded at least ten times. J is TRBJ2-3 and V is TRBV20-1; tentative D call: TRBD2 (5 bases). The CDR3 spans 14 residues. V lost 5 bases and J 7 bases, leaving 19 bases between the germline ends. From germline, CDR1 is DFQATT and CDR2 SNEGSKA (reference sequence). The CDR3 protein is CSAGTSSPPNTQYF. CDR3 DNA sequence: TGCAGTGCTGGAACCTCTAGCCCCCCAAATACGCAGTATTTT.

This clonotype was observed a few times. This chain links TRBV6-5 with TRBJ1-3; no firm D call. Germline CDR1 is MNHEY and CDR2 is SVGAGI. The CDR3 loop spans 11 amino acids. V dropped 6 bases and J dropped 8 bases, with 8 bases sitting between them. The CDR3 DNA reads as TGTGCCAGCAGAAACACAGACACCATATATTTT. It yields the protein CASRNTDTIYF.

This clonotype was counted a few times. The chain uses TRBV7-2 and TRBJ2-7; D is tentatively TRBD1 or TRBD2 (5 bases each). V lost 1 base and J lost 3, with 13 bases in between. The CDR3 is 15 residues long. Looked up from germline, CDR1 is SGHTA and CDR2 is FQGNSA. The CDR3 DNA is TGTGCCAGCAGCTTAGTTGGGGGTGGGGGCTACGAGCAGTACTTC. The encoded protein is CASSLVGGGGYEQYF. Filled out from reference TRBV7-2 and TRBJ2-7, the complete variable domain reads GAGVSQSPSNKVTEKGKDVELRCDPISGHTALYWYRQSLGQGLEFLIYFQGNSAPDKSGLPSDRFSAERTGGSVSTLTIQRTQQEDSAVYLCASSLVGGGGYEQYFGPGTRLTVT.

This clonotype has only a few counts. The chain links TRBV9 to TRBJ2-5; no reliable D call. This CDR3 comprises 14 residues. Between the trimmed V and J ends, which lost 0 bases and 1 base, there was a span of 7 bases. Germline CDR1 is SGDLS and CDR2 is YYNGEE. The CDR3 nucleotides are TGTGCCAGCAGCGTAGATGGTAGCCAAGAGACCCAGTACTTC. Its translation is CASSVDGSQETQYF.

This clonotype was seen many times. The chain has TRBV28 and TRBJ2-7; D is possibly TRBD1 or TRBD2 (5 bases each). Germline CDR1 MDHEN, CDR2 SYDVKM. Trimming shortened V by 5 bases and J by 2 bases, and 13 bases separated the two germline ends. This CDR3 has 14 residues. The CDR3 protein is CASSNRDQTYEQYF. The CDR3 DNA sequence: TGTGCCAGCAGTAACCGGGACCAAACCTACGAGCAGTACTTC.

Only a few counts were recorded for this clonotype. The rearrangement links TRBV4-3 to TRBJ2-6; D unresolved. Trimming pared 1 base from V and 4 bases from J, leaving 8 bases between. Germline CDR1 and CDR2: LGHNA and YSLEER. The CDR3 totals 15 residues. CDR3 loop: CASSQVQSGANVLTF. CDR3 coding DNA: TGCGCCAGCAGCCAAGTTCAATCGGGGGCCAACGTCCTGACTTTC.

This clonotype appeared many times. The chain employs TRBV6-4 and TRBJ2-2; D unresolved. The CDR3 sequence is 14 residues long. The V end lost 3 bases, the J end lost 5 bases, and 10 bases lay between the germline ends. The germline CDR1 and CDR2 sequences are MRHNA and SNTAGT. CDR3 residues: CASSDASPTGELFF. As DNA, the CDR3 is TGTGCCAGCAGTGATGCCAGCCCGACCGGGGAGCTGTTTTTT.

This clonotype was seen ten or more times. CDR3 nucleotide sequence: TGCGCCAGCAGCCAAGAGCGGAATCTAAATTACAATGAGCAGTTCTTC. This gives the protein CASSQERNLNYNEQFF. The chain has TRBV4-3 and TRBJ2-1; no definite D call. Germline CDR1 and CDR2: LGHNA and YSLEER. There are 16 residues in the CDR3. Trimming shortened V by 0 bases and J by 4 bases, and 13 bases separated the two germline ends.

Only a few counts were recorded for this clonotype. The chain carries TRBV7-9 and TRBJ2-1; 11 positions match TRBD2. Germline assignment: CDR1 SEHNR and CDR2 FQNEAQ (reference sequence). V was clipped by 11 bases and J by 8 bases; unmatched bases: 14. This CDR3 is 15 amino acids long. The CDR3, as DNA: TGTGCCGGACTATCGGTAGCGGGAGGGTCACATGAGCAGTTCTTC. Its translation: CAGLSVAGGSHEQFF.

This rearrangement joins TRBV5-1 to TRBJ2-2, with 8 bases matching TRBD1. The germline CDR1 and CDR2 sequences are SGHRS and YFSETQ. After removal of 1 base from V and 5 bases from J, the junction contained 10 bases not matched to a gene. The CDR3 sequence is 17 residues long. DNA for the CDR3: TGCGCCAGCAGCTTGCACGGCAAAACAGGGGGTACCGGGGAGCTGTTTTTT. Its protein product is CASSLHGKTGGTGELFF.

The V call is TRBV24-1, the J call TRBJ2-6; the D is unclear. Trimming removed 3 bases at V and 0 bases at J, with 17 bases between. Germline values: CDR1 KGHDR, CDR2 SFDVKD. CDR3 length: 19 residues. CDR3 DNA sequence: TGTGCCACCAGTGATACCAGACCGAATGAAAACTCTGGGGCCAACGTCCTGACTTTC. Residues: CATSDTRPNENSGANVLTF.

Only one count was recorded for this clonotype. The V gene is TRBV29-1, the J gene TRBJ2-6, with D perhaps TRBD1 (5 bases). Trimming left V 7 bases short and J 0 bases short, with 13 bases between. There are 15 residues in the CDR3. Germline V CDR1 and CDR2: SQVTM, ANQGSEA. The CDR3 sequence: CSAPQGPSGANVLTF. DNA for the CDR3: TGCAGCGCCCCTCAGGGTCCCTCTGGGGCCAACGTCCTGACTTTC.

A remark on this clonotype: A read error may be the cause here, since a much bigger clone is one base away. CDR3 in amino acids: CASSRATNGRSGEQFF. CDR3 DNA: TGTGCCAGCAGCCGAGCGACTAACGGGAGGTCCGGTGAGCAGTTCTTC. The rearrangement uses TRBV6-2 or TRBV6-3 and TRBJ2-1; 7 bases are a match to TRBD2. The V and J ends lost 6 bases and 9 bases, in that order; junction bases with no gene match: 17. The V gene's germline CDR1 is MNHEY and CDR2 SVGEGT. The CDR3 spans 16 residues.

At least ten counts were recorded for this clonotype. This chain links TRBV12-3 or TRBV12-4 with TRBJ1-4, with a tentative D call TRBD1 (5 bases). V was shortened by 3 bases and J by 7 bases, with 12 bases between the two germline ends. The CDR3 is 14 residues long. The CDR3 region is CASSFSRGAEKLFF. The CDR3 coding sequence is TGTGCCAGCAGTTTCAGCCGGGGCGCTGAAAAACTGTTTTTT.

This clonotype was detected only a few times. The CDR3 nucleotides are TGCGCCAGCAGCTTACAAGCGGGAGGGCCGAATGAGCAGTTCTTC. It translates to CASSLQAGGPNEQFF. V is TRBV5-1 and J is TRBJ2-1; 10 positions agree with TRBD2. The CDR3 is made up of 15 amino acids. From germline, CDR1 is SGHRS and CDR2 YFSETQ. V dropped 2 bases and J dropped 7; count of bases not matched to a gene: 6.

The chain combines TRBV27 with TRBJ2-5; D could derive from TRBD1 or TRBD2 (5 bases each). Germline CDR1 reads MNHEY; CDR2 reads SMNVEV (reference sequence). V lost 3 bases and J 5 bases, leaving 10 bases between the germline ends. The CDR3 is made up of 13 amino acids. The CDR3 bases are TGTGCCAGCAGTTTTATAGGGGAGGAGACCCAGTACTTC. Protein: CASSFIGEETQYF.

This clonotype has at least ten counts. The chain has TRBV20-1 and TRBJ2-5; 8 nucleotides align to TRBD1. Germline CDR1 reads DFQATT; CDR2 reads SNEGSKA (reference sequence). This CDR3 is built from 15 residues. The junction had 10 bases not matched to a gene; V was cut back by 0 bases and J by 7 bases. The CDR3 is CSARDAGTGFGTQYF. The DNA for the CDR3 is TGCAGTGCTAGAGACGCGGGGACAGGCTTTGGGACCCAGTACTTC.

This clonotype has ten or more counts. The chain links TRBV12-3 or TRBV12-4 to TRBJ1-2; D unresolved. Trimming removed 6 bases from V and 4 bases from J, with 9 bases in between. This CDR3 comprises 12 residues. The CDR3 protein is CASRPGVYGYTF. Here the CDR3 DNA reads TGTGCCAGCAGGCCAGGTGTCTATGGCTACACCTTC.

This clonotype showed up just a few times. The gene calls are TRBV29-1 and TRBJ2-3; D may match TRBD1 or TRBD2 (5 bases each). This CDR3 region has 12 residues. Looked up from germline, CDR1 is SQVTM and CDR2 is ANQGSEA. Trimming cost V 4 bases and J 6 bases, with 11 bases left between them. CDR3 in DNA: TGCAGCGTTGTATGGGGGTCGGATACGCAGTATTTT. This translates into CSVVWGSDTQYF.

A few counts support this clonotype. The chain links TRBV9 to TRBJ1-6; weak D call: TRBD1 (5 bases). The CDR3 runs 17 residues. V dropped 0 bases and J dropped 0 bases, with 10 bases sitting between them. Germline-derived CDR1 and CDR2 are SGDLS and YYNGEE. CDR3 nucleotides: TGTGCCAGCAGCGTAGGCCGGGGCCGCTCCTATAATTCACCCCTCCACTTT. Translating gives CASSVGRGRSYNSPLHF.

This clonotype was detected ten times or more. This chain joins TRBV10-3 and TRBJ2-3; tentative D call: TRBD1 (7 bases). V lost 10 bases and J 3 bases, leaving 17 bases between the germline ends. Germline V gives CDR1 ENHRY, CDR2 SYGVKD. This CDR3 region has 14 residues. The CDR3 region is CATRSPGGTDTQYF. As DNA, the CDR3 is TGTGCCACACGCTCCCCAGGGGGGACAGATACGCAGTATTTT.

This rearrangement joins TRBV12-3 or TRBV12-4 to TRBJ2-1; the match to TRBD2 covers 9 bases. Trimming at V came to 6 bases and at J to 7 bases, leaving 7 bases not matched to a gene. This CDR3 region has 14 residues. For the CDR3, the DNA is TGTGCCAGCAGGGGTAGCGGGAGCGGGAATGAGCAGTTCTTC. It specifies CASRGSGSGNEQFF.

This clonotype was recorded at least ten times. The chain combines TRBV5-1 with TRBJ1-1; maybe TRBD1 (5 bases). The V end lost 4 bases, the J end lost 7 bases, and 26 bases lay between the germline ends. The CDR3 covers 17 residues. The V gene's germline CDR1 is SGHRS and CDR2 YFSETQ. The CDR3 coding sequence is TGCGCCAGCAGCCAAAATGTGGGGCCGGACGCTCGCAGTGAAGCTTTCTTT. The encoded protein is CASSQNVGPDARSEAFF.

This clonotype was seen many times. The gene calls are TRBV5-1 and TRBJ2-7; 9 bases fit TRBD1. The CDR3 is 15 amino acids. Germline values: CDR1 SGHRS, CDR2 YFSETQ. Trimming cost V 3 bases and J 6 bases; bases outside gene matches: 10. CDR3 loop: CASSSNRDRVSEQYF. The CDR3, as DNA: TGCGCCAGCAGCTCGAACCGGGACAGGGTATCCGAGCAGTACTTC.

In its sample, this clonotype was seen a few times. CDR3 DNA: TGTGCCAGCTCACCACCGGCGGGAGTACCGAACACCGGGGAGCTGTTTTTT. This codes for CASSPPAGVPNTGELFF. The chain joins TRBV18 to TRBJ2-2; 7 bases align to TRBD2. The CDR3 totals 17 residues. Germline CDR1 KGHSH, CDR2 LQKENI. Trimming cost V 0 bases and J 0 bases; bases outside gene matches: 4.